The clone carrying this TCR beta chain is large. The antigen is not known. Overall study findings and caveats: Tumor memory CD4+ T cell TCR gene usage was found to cluster with blood and lymph node memory CD4+ cells and with lymph node naive CD4+ cells.

Constant-region reverse primers amplified full-length variable regions, followed by semi-nested Nested Universal Primer A PCR. TCRdb re-analysed the 5' RACE reads in MiXCR, keeping a single row per CDR3 protein. Among approximately 6,200 distinct CDR3 sequences, approximately 30% were seen once, and the ten largest hold around 7%. The germline CDR1 and CDR2 sequences are LGHNA and YSLEER. This CDR3 has 18 residues. The V end was cut by 1 base, the J end by 9 bases, with 22 bases between. Sequencing used memory CD4+ T cells sorted from a lymph node. As to subset: memory CD4+ T cells, CD4+CD45RO+CD25-. This chain links TRBV4-3 with TRBJ1-6; D might be TRBD1 (5 bases). This TCR was sampled from a female donor with breast cancer. CDR3 DNA: TGCGCCAGCAGCCAAGGCGGGGGGATCCGGGGGTTCGTTTCACCCCTCCACTTT. Its translation: CASSQGGGIRGFVSPLHF.